This entry concerns a single T cell receptor (beta chain). The sample originates from a study of blood T cell repertoires in COVID-19. The ends lost 7 bases at V and 4 bases at J; junction bases unmatched: 5. Germline CDR1 is ENHRY and CDR2 is SYGVKD. CDR3 length: 13 residues. Clones were sequenced by immunoSEQ multiplex PCR, and TCRdb holds only the in-frame ones, with some missing. The table lists 100,000 to 150,000 clones, roughly 72% of them singletons. The receptor comes from a man of 80 years or more with COVID-19, enrolled during active disease. This rearrangement joins TRBV10-3 to TRBJ2-3; 7 bases align to TRBD2. Sequencing was performed on peripheral blood. Written as DNA, the CDR3 is TGTGCCATCACAAGCGGGAACGCAGATACGCAGTATTTT. It specifies CAITSGNADTQYF.